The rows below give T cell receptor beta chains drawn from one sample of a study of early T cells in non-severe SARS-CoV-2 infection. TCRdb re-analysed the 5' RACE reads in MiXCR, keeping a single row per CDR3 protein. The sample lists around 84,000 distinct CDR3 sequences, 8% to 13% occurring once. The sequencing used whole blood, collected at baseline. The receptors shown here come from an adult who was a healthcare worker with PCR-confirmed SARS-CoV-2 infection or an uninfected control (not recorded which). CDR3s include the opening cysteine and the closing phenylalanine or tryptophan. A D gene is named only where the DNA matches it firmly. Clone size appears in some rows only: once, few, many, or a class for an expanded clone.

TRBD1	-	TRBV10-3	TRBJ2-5	TGTGCCACGGACCCGCTCGGACAGGGTCGTGGGACCCAGTACTTC	CATDPLGQGRGTQYF
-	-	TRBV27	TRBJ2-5	TGTGCCAGCAGTTTTTCGACCCTCCCGGAGACCCAGTACTTC	CASSFSTLPETQYF
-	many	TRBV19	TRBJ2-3	TGTGCCAGTAGTATAGCAGATACGCAGTATTTT	CASSIADTQYF
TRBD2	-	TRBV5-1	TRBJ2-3	TGCGCCAGCAGCTTGGGCCTAGCGGTAGATACGCAGTATTTT	CASSLGLAVDTQYF
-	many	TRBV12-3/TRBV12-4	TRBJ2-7	TGTGCCAGCAGTGTCAGCGTAAGCTCCTACGAGCAGTACTTC	CASSVSVSSYEQYF
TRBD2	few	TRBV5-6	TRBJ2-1	TGTGCCAGCAGCTTGGATAGCGGGAGTTTCTACAATGAGCAGTTCTTC	CASSLDSGSFYNEQFF
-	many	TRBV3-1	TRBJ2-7	TGTGCCAGCAGTCAAACGAGGAACGAGCAGTACTTC	CASSQTRNEQYF
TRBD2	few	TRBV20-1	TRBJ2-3	TGCAGTGCAGACTCCGGGACTAGCACCACAGATACGCAGTATTTT	CSADSGTSTTDTQYF
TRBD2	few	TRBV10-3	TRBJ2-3	TGTGCCATCAGTGTCGATAGCGGGACGGATACGCAGTATTTT	CAISVDSGTDTQYF
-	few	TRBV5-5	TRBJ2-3	TGTGCCAGCAGCTTGGCCCAAGGGGGTGGGAGCACAGATACGCAGTATTTT	CASSLAQGGGSTDTQYF
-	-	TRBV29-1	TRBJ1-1	TGCAGCGTTGAAGGGTCCAGGGGACCTGAAGCTTTCTTT	CSVEGSRGPEAFF
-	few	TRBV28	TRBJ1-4	TGTGCCAGCAGCCACCTCCAAGGGACTAATGAAAAACTGTTTTTT	CASSHLQGTNEKLFF
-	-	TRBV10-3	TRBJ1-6	TGTGCCATCACGTCTGGGCCAGGAGATTCACCCCTCCACTTT	CAITSGPGDSPLHF
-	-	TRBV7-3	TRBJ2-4	TGTGCCAGCAGCCCGGACTTTAAAAACATTCAGTACTTC	CASSPDFKNIQYF
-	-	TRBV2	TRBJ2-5	TGTGCCATACCACCTAACCCCGGGAGCGGGACACGTCAAGAGACCCAGTACTTC	CAIPPNPGSGTRQETQYF
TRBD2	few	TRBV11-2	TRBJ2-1	TGTGCCTCCCTTGGCGGGAGCTACAATGAGCAGTTCTTC	CASLGGSYNEQFF
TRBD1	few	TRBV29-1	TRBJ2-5	TGCAGCGTTAGACAGGGGGACATAGAGACCCAGTACTTC	CSVRQGDIETQYF
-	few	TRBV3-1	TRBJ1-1	TGTGCCAGCAGCCCCGGGACCGTATATGAAGCTTTCTTT	CASSPGTVYEAFF
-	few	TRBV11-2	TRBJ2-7	TGTGCCAGCAGCTCCCGGGAGTGGGGGCGGGAGCAGTACTTC	CASSSREWGREQYF
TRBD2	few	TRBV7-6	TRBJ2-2	TGTGCCAGCAGCTTAGTAGCGACTAGCGGGGACCAGAACACCGGGGAGCTGTTTTTT	CASSLVATSGDQNTGELFF
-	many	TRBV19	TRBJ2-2	TGTGCCAGTAGTATCCCCGGGGTAGTAAACACCGGGGAGCTGTTTTTT	CASSIPGVVNTGELFF
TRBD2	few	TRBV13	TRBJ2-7	TGTGCCAGCAGACGACTAGCGGGAGGGCGCTACGAGCAGTACTTC	CASRRLAGGRYEQYF
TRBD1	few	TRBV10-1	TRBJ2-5	TGCGCCAGCAGTGAGTCTGACAGGGTAGGGGAGACCCAGTACTTC	CASSESDRVGETQYF
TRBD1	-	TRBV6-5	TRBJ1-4	TGTGCCAGCAGAAGACAGGGGAAGGGTAATGAAAAACTGTTTTTT	CASRRQGKGNEKLFF
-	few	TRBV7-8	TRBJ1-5	TGTGCCAGCAGCCCTCTTAATCAGCCCCAGCATTTT	CASSPLNQPQHF
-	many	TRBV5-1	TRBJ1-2	TGCGCCAGCAGCTTGGACATCGGCTATGGCTACACCTTC	CASSLDIGYGYTF
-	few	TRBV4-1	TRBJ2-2	TGCGCCAGCAGCCACGAAAGATCCCTATCGGAGCTGTTTTTT	CASSHERSLSELFF